The sequence of this T cell receptor beta chain was determined in a study of shared clonotypes between healthy human individuals. Broader study findings: What limited the represented genetic and exposure-history diversity was the small number of donors.

The germline V gene has CDR1 SGHRS and CDR2 YFSETQ. V dropped 2 bases and J dropped 2 bases, with 7 bases sitting between them. This CDR3 has 13 amino acids. A note on this clone: Its antigen is not identified. The same CDR3 arises from other DNA sequences in this sample as well.

The test was conducted at deep level. Using immunoSEQ multiplex PCR, the repertoire was profiled, and TCRdb retains in-frame clones only, with some absent. The profile shows approximately 2,300,000 clones, about 90% of them singletons. The V gene is TRBV5-1, the J gene TRBJ2-5, with D possibly TRBD2 on 5 matching bases. This TCR was sampled from a young man in good health. Some clones in this sample may be carry-over from other donors' samples. The material sequenced was naive CD4+ T cells from PBMCs. The subset here: CD45RA+ positively selected. The CDR3 loop reads CASSFGVQETQYF. CDR3 nucleotides: TGCGCCAGCAGCTTCGGGGTTCAAGAGACCCAGTACTTC.